This entry lists 7 T cell receptor beta chains sequenced from one sample in a study of OX40 agonist ivuxolimab in advanced cancers. The table came from immunoSEQ multiplex PCR; TCRdb's copy has only in-frame clones and leaves some out. This table holds tens of thousands of clones, roughly 80% found once. Specimen: CD4+ or CD8+ T cells sorted from blood, collected in a trial of the OX40 agonist ivuxolimab. These receptors were collected from an adult with an advanced solid tumor such as melanoma, head and neck, liver or kidney cancer.

For the CDR3, the DNA is TGTGCCAGCAGCGTAGGGACAGGGACAGATACGCAGTATTTT. The encoded protein is CASSVGTGTDTQYF. The V and J genes are TRBV9 and TRBJ2-3; 8 nucleotides agree with TRBD1. The germline gives CDR1 SGDLS, CDR2 YYNGEE. The CDR3 is 14 residues long. V trimming: 0 bases; J trimming: 3 bases; junction bases outside the gene matches: 0.

CDR3 protein: CASSPGGYYGYTF. CDR3 sequence (DNA): TGTGCCAGCAGCCCAGGGGGTTATTATGGCTACACCTTC. The chain has TRBV7-9 and TRBJ1-2; 7 positions match TRBD1. This CDR3 is built from 13 residues. J was trimmed by 5 bases and V by 5 bases; bases with no gene match: 5. Per germline, CDR1 SEHNR and CDR2 FQNEAQ (reference sequence).

The genes are TRBV4-1 and TRBJ2-1; 10 nucleotides line up with TRBD2. Germline trimming cut 5 bases from V and 4 bases from J; bases unmatched to any gene: 8. Germline CDR1 MGHRA, CDR2 YSYEKL. The CDR3 is 16 amino acids. Here the CDR3 DNA reads TGCGCCAGCAGCGTCCAGCGGGAGGGCTTATACAATGAGCAGTTCTTC. Translation: CASSVQREGLYNEQFF.

This chain connects TRBV19 to TRBJ2-2; D assignment may be TRBD1 or TRBD2 (5 bases each). CDR1 and CDR2 (germline): LNHDA, SQIVND (reference sequence). Between the trimmed V and J ends, which lost 0 bases and 3 bases, there was a span of 17 bases. The CDR3 contains 18 residues. CDR3 loop: CASSIDTIPGRDTGELFF. CDR3 nucleotide sequence: TGTGCCAGTAGTATAGACACGATTCCGGGACGGGACACCGGGGAGCTGTTTTTT. The complete variable domain, with remaining parts taken from reference TRBV19 and TRBJ2-2, reads DGGITQSPKYLFRKEGQNVTLSCEQNLNHDAMYWYRQDPGQGLRLIYYSQIVNDFQKGDIAEGYSVSREKKESFPLTVTSAQKNPTAFYLCASSIDTIPGRDTGELFFGEGSRLTVL.

V gene TRBV6-5 combines with J gene TRBJ2-7; no reliable D call. Germline loops: CDR1 MNHEY, CDR2 SVGAGI. The germline V and J ends were trimmed by 2 bases and 1 base, with 9 bases remaining between them. The CDR3 consists of 14 residues. As DNA, the CDR3 is TGTGCCAGCAGTTACAGGGCGATATCCTACGAGCAGTACTTC. This translates into CASSYRAISYEQYF.

The rearrangement joins TRBV4-3 to TRBJ2-5, with 10 positions matching TRBD2. V lost 0 bases, J lost 4 bases, and 8 bases stayed unmatched. This CDR3 is built from 17 residues. The germline V gene encodes CDR1 LGHNA and CDR2 YSLEER. The CDR3 sequence is CASSQDPSGGASETQYF. CDR3 coding DNA: TGCGCCAGCAGCCAAGATCCCAGCGGGGGGGCCTCAGAGACCCAGTACTTC.

This clone occurred once. CDR3 region: CASRPTGQGGEKLFF. The CDR3 DNA sequence: TGTGCCAGCCGACCGACAGGGCAAGGAGGTGAAAAACTGTTTTTT. The chain is built from TRBV28 and TRBJ1-4; TRBD1 agrees at 7 bases. The CDR3 spans 15 residues. Germline V gives CDR1 MDHEN, CDR2 SYDVKM. Trimming removed 8 bases from V and 7 bases from J; junction bases left unmatched: 13.